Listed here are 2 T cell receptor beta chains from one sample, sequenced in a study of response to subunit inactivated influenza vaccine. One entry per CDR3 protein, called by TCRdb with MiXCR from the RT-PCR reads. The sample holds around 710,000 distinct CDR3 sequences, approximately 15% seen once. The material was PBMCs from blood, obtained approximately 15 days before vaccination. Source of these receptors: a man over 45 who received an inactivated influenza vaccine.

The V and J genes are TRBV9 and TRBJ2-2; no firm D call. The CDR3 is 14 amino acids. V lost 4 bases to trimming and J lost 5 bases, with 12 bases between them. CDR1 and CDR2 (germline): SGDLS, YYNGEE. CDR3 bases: TGTGCCAGCAGCCTGATGGAGAAAACCGGGGAGCTGTTTTTT. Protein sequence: CASSLMEKTGELFF.

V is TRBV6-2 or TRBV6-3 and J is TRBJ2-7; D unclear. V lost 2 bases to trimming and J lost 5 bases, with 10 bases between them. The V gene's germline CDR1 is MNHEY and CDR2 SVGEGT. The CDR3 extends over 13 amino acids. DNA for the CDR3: TGTGCCAGCAGTTACAGGGTTCCGGACGAGCAGTACTTC. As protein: CASSYRVPDEQYF.